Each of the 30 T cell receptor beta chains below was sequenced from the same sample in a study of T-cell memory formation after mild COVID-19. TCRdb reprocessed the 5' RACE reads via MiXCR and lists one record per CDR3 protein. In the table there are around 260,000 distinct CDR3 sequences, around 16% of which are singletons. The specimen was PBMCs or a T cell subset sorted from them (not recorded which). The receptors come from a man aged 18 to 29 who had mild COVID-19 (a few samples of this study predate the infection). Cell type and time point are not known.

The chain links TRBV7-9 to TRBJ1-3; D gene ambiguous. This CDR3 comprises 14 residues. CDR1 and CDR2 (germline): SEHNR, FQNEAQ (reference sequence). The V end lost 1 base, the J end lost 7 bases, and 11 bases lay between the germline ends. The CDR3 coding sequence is TGTGCCAGCAGCTTAGAAGTGGTGTGGAACACCATATATTTT. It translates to CASSLEVVWNTIYF.

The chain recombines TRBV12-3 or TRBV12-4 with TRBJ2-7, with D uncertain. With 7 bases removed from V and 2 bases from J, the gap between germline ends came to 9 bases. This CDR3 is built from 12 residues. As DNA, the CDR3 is TGTGCCAGCACTCACCGCCCCTACGAGCAGTACTTC. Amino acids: CASTHRPYEQYF.

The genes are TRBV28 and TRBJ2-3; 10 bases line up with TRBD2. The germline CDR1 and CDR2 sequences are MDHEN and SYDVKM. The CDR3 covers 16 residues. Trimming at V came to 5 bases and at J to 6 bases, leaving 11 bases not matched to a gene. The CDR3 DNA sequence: TGTGCCAGCAGTACCCAAGGGACTAGCGTGGCGGATACGCAGTATTTT. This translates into CASSTQGTSVADTQYF. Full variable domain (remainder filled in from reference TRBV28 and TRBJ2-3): DVKVTQSSRYLVKRTGEKVFLECVQDMDHENMFWYRQDPGLGLRLIYFSYDVKMKEKGDIPEGYSVSREKKERFSLILESASTNQTSMYLCASSTQGTSVADTQYFGPGTRLTVL.

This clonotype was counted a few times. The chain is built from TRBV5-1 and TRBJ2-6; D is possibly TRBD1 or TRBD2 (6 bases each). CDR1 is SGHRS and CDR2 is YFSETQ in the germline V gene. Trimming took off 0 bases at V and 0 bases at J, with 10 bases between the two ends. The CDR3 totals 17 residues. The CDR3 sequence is CASSLAPGASGANVLTF. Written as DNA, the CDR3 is TGCGCCAGCAGCTTGGCCCCGGGGGCCTCTGGGGCCAACGTCCTGACTTTC.

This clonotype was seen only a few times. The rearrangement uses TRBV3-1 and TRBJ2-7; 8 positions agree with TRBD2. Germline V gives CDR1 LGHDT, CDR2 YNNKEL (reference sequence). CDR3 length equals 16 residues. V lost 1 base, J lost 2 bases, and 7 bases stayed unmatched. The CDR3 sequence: CASSQAGSGVAYEQYV. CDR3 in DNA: TGTGCCAGCAGCCAAGCAGGTAGCGGGGTGGCCTACGAGCAGTACGTC.

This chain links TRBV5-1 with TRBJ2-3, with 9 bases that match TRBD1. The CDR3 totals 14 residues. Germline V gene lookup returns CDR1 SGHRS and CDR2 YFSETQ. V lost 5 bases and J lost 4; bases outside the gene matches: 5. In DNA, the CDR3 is TGCGCCAGCAGACAGGGGGCAGGAGCAGATACGCAGTATTTT. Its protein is CASRQGAGADTQYF.

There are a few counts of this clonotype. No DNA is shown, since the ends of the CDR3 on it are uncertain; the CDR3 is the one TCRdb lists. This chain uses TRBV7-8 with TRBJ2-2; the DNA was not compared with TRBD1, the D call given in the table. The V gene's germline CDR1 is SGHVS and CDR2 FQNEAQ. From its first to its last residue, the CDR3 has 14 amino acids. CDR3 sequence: CASSLVGPGELFFF.

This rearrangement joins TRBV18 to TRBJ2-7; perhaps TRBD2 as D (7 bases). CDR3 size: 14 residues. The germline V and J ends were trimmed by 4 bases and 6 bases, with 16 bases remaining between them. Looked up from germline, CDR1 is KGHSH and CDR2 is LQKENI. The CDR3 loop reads CASSRFPGGGEQYV. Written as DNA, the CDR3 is TGTGCCAGCTCACGGTTTCCGGGGGGCGGCGAGCAGTACGTC.

Written as DNA, the CDR3 is TGTGCCACCAGCAGAGTAAAAGAGACCCAGTACTTC. Its translation: CATSRVKETQYF. The chain is built from TRBV15 and TRBJ2-5; D not certain. Germline assignment: CDR1 LNHNV and CDR2 YYDKDF (reference sequence). The CDR3 runs 12 residues. V lost 1 base, J lost 3 bases, and 3 bases lay in between. Variable domain in full (rest from reference TRBV15 and TRBJ2-5): DAMVIQNPRYQVTQFGKPVTLSCSQTLNHNVMYWYQQKSSQAPKLLFHYYDKDFNNEADTPDNFQSRRPNTSFCFLDIRSPGLGDTAMYLCATSRVKETQYFGPGTRLLVL.

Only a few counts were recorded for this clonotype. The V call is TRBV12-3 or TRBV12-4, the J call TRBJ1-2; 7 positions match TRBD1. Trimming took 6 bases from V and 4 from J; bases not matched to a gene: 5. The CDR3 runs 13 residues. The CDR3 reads CASRNQGVYGYTF. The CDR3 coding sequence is TGTGCCAGCAGAAACCAGGGGGTCTATGGCTACACCTTC.

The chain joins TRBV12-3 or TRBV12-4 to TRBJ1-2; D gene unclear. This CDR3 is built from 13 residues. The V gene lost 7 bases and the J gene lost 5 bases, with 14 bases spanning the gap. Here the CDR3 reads CASTLSGLYGYTF. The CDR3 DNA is TGTGCCAGCACCCTGTCGGGGTTATATGGCTACACCTTC.

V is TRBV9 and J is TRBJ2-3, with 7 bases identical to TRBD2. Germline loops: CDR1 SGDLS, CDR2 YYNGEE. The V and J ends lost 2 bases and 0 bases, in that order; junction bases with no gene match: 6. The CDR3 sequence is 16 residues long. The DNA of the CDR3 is TGTGCCAGCAGCGTCGGGTCAGCGGGGAGCACAGATACGCAGTATTTT. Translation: CASSVGSAGSTDTQYF. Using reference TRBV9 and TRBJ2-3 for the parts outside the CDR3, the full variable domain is DSGVTQTPKHLITATGQRVTLRCSPRSGDLSVYWYQQSLDQGLQFLIQYYNGEERAKGNILERFSAQQFPDLHSELNLSSLELGDSALYFCASSVGSAGSTDTQYFGPGTRLTVL.

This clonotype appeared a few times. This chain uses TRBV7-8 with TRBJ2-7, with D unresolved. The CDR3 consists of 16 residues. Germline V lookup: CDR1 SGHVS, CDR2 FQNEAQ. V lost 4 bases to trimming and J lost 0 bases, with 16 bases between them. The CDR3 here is CASSWREAYSSYEQYV. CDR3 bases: TGTGCCAGCAGCTGGAGAGAGGCCTACAGCTCCTACGAGCAGTACGTC.

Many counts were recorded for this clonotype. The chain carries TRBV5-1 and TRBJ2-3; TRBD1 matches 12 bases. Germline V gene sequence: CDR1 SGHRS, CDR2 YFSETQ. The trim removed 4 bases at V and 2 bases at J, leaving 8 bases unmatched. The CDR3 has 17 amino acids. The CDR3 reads CASSPPGQGAITDTQYF. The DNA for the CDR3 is TGCGCCAGCAGCCCACCGGGACAGGGGGCGATCACAGATACGCAGTATTTT.

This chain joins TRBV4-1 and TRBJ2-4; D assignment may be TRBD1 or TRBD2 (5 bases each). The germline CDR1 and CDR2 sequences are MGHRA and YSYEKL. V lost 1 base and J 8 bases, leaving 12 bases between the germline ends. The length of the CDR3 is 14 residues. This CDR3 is CASSQGLGAYIQYF. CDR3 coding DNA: TGCGCCAGCAGCCAAGGGCTCGGGGCCTACATTCAGTACTTC.

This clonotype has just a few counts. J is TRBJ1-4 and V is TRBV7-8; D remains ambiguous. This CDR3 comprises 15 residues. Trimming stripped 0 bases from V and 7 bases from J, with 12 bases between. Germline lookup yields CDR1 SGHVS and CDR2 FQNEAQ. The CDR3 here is CASSLALVPLEKLFF. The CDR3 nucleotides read TGTGCCAGCAGCTTAGCGCTGGTACCCCTTGAAAAACTGTTTTTT. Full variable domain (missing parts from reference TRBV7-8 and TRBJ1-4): GAGVSQSPRYKVAKRGQDVALRCDPISGHVSLFWYQQALGQGPEFLTYFQNEAQLDKSGLPSDRFFAERPEGSVSTLKIQRTQQEDSAVYLCASSLALVPLEKLFFGSGTQLSVL.

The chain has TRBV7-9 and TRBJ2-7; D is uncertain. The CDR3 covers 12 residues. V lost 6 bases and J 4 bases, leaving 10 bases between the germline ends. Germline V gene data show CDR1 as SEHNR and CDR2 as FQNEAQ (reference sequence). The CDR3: CASSPLRYEQYF. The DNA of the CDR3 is TGTGCCAGCAGTCCCCTCAGGTACGAGCAGTACTTC. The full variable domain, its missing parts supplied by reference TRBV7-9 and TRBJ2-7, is DTGVSQNPRHKITKRGQNVTFRCDPISEHNRLYWYRQTLGQGPEFLTYFQNEAQLEKSRLLSDRFSAERPKGSFSTLEIQRTEQGDSAMYLCASSPLRYEQYFGPGTRLTVT.

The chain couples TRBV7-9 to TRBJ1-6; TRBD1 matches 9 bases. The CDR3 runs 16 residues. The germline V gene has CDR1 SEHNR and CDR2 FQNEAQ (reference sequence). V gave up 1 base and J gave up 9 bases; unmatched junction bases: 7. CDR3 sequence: CASSLGTGDNSSPLHF. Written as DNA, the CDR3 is TGTGCCAGCAGCTTAGGGACAGGGGATAATAGTTCACCCCTCCACTTT.

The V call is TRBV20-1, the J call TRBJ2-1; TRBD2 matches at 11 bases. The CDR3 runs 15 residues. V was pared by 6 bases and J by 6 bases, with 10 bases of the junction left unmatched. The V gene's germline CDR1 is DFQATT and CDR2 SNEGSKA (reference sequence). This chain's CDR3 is CSAADSGGVSNEQFF. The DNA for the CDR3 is TGCAGTGCAGCCGATAGCGGGGGGGTATCCAATGAGCAGTTCTTC.

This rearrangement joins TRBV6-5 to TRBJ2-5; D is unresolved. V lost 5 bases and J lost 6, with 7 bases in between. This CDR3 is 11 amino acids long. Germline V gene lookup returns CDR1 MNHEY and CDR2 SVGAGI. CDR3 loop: CASSTGQTQYF. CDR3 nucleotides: TGTGCCAGCAGTACGGGTCAGACCCAGTACTTC.

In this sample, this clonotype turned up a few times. DNA for the CDR3: TGTGCCAGCAGCCTCACAGGGGGTGTAGAGTACGTC. Residues: CASSLTGGVEYV. The V call is TRBV5-6, the J call TRBJ2-7, with 8 bases matching TRBD1. The germline CDR1 and CDR2 sequences are SGHDT and YYEEEE. V gave up 4 bases and J gave up 11 bases; unmatched junction bases: 8. The CDR3 spans 12 residues.

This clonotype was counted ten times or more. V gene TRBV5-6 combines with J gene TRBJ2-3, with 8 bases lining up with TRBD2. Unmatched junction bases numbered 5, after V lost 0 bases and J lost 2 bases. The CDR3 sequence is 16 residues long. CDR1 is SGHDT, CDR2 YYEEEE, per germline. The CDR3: CASSLAAGAPTDTQYF. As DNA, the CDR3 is TGTGCCAGCAGCTTGGCAGCGGGGGCGCCCACAGATACGCAGTATTTT. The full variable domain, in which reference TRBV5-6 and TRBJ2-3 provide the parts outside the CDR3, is DAGVTQSPTHLIKTRGQQVTLRCSPKSGHDTVSWYQQALGQGPQFIFQYYEEEERQRGNFPDRFSGHQFPNYSSELNVNALLLGDSALYLCASSLAAGAPTDTQYFGPGTRLTVL.

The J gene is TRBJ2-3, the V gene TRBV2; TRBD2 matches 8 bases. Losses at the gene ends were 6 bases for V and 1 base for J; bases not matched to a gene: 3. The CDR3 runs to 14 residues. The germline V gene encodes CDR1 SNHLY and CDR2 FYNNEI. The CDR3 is CASRPLAGTDTQYF. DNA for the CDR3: TGTGCCAGCAGACCACTAGCGGGCACAGATACGCAGTATTTT. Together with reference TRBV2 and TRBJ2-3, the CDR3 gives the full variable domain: EPEVTQTPSHQVTQMGQEVILRCVPISNHLYFYWYRQILGQKVEFLVSFYNNEISEKSEIFDDQFSVERPDGSNFTLKIRSTKLEDSAMYFCASRPLAGTDTQYFGPGTRLTVL.

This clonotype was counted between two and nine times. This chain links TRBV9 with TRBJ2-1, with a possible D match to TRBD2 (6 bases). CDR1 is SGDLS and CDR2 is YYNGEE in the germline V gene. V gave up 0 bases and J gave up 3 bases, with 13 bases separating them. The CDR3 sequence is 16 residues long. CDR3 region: CASSVAYREFYNEQFF. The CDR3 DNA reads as TGTGCCAGCAGCGTAGCATACCGGGAGTTCTACAATGAGCAGTTCTTC.

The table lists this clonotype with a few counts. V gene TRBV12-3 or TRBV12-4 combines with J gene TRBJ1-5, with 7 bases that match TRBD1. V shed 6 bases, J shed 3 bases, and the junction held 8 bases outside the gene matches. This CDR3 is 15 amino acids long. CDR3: CASRPPGQFNQPQHF. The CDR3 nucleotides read TGTGCCAGCAGGCCACCGGGACAGTTCAATCAGCCCCAGCATTTT.

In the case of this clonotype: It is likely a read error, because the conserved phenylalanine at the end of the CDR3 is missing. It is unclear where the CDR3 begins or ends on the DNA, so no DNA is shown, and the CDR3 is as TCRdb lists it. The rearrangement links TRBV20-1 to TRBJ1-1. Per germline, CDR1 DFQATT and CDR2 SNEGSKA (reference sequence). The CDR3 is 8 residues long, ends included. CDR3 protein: CSARLGFA.

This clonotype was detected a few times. CDR3 in DNA: TGTGCCAGCAGTTACTTCGCAGGGTACTTCTTC. As protein: CASSYFAGYFF. The V call is TRBV6-6, the J call TRBJ2-1; D possibly corresponds to TRBD1 (5 bases). The V end was cut by 1 base, the J end by 16 bases, with 11 bases between. The CDR3 is 11 amino acids. Germline-derived CDR1 and CDR2 are MNHNY and SVGAGI (reference sequence).

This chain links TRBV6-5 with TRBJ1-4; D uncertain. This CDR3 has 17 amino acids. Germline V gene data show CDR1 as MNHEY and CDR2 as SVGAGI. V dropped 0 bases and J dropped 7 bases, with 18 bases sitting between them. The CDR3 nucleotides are TGTGCCAGCAGTTACTCCAGGACCCGCTTGTATGGTGAAAAACTGTTTTTT. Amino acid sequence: CASSYSRTRLYGEKLFF.

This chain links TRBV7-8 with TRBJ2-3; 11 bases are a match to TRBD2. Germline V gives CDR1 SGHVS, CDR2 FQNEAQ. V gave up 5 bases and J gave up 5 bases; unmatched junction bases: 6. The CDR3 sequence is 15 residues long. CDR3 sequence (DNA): TGTGCCAGCAGCCTCACTAGCGGGGGCCTAGATACGCAGTATTTT. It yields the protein CASSLTSGGLDTQYF.

This CDR3 reads CASSLTGAGEQYV. CDR3 bases: TGCGCCAGCAGCTTGACAGGGGCGGGCGAGCAGTACGTC. The chain uses TRBV5-1 and TRBJ2-7; 7 bases line up with TRBD1. Germline CDR1 SGHRS, CDR2 YFSETQ. The CDR3 has 13 residues. The V segment lost 1 base and the J segment 6 bases; nucleotides outside the gene matches: 4.